This entry lists 22 T cell receptor beta chains sequenced from one sample in a study of cytomegalovirus exposure and HLA in healthy donors. The protocol was immunoSEQ multiplex PCR, while the TCRdb copy is restricted to in-frame clones and leaves out a portion. Of about 160,000 clones in the sample, approximately 96% were seen once. Source material: PBMCs. The receptors derive from a woman in her late teens or twenties in good health and CMV-seronegative.

The chain recombines TRBV28 with TRBJ2-2; TRBD1 agrees at 8 bases. The CDR3 length is 17 residues. Germline CDR1 and CDR2: MDHEN and SYDVKM. The trim removed 1 base at V and 0 bases at J, leaving 4 bases unmatched. This chain's CDR3 is CASSLFDRGTNTGELFF. The DNA of the CDR3 is TGTGCCAGCAGTTTATTCGACAGGGGTACGAACACCGGGGAGCTGTTTTTT.

The genes are TRBV7-2 and TRBJ2-7; 10 bases are a match to TRBD2. Germline V CDR1 and CDR2: SGHTA, FQGNSA. The CDR3 is 15 residues long. The V gene end was trimmed by 5 bases and the J gene end by 2 bases; junction bases not matched to a gene: 6. The CDR3 is CASSPSGGGAYEQYF. CDR3 nucleotide sequence: TGTGCCAGCAGCCCAAGCGGGGGGGGTGCCTACGAGCAGTACTTC.

The chain couples TRBV11-3 to TRBJ2-7; 8 bases agree with TRBD1. The germline CDR1 and CDR2 sequences are SGHNT and YENEEA. Germline trimming cut 5 bases from V and 5 bases from J; bases unmatched to any gene: 5. The CDR3 loop spans 13 amino acids. In nucleotides, the CDR3 is TGTGCCAGCAGCCCCGACAGGGGAGACGAGCAGTACTTC. Translating gives CASSPDRGDEQYF.

J is TRBJ1-4 and V is TRBV7-6; 10 positions match TRBD1. Germline V gene data show CDR1 as SGHVS and CDR2 as FNYEAQ. The CDR3 has 18 amino acids. Trimming removed 5 bases from V and 0 bases from J; junction bases left unmatched: 9. CDR3 protein: CASSTRAGTGATNEKLFF. CDR3 coding DNA: TGTGCCAGCAGCACCCGGGCCGGGACAGGGGCAACTAATGAAAAACTGTTTTTT.

The genes are TRBV11-2 and TRBJ2-7; D possibly corresponds to TRBD2 (7 bases). This CDR3 has 15 residues. Trimming left V 3 bases short and J 1 base short, with 13 bases between. The germline gives CDR1 SGHAT, CDR2 FQNNGV. CDR3 in DNA: TGTGCCAGCAGCTTCCGGGGGGCAGGGTCCTACGAGCAGTACTTC. Residues: CASSFRGAGSYEQYF.

This clone was seen a single time. This chain joins TRBV9 and TRBJ2-3; TRBD2 matches 10 bases. The junction had 6 bases not matched to a gene; V was cut back by 6 bases and J by 2 bases. Germline CDR1 is SGDLS and CDR2 is YYNGEE. This CDR3 is 15 amino acids long. CDR3 amino acids: CASNLLAGDTDTQYF. The CDR3 coding sequence is TGTGCCAGCAACTTGCTAGCGGGGGACACAGATACGCAGTATTTT.

This clone came up once. The CDR3 region is CASSLRGGEQYF. Here the CDR3 DNA reads TGTGCCAGCAGCTTAAGAGGGGGCGAGCAGTACTTC. V gene TRBV5-4 combines with J gene TRBJ2-7; D perhaps matches TRBD1 (6 bases). The CDR3 consists of 12 residues. The V end was cut by 2 bases, the J end by 6 bases, with 9 bases between. From germline, CDR1 is SGHNT and CDR2 YYREEE (reference sequence). The whole variable domain, remainder taken from reference TRBV5-4 and TRBJ2-7, is ETGVTQSPTHLIKTRGQQVTLRCSSQSGHNTVSWYQQALGQGPQFIFQYYREEENGRGNFPPRFSGLQFPNYSSELNVNALELDDSALYLCASSLRGGEQYFGPGTRLTVT.

The chain has TRBV23-1 and TRBJ2-6; TRBD1 matches at 9 bases. TRBV23-1 is filed as an ORF, its function uncertain. V lost 4 bases to trimming and J lost 4 bases; unmatched junction nucleotides: 5. This CDR3 has 16 residues. In DNA form, the CDR3 reads TGCGCCAGCAGTCCCGGGACAGGGATGGGGGCCAACGTCCTGACTTTC. This encodes CASSPGTGMGANVLTF.

The gene calls are TRBV30 and TRBJ1-2, with D perhaps TRBD1 (6 bases). This CDR3 comprises 17 residues. Between the trimmed V and J ends, which lost 0 bases and 2 bases, there was a span of 19 bases. Germline V lookup: CDR1 GTSNPN, CDR2 SVGIG (reference sequence). DNA for the CDR3: TGTGCCTGGAGTGTAAGACCCCGCGACAGGACCAACTATGGCTACACCTTC. It is translated as CAWSVRPRDRTNYGYTF.

Only one count was recorded for this clone. This chain uses TRBV18 with TRBJ2-7; D possibly corresponds to TRBD2 (5 bases). V lost 3 bases and J 2 bases, leaving 11 bases between the germline ends. The CDR3 sequence is 14 residues long. Germline-derived CDR1 and CDR2 are KGHSH and LQKENI. CDR3 loop: CASSPRTDPYEQYF. CDR3 DNA: TGTGCCAGCTCACCTCGGACTGATCCCTACGAGCAGTACTTC.

The rearrangement uses TRBV2 and TRBJ2-1, with 14 bases fitting TRBD2. Germline assignment: CDR1 SNHLY and CDR2 FYNNEI. Unmatched junction bases numbered 3, after V lost 5 bases and J lost 6 bases. This CDR3 region has 15 residues. As DNA, the CDR3 is TGTGCCAGCAGTCGACTAGCGGGGGGGGCCAATGAGCAGTTCTTC. Its translation is CASSRLAGGANEQFF.

The CDR3 sequence is CASSADRKAFF. The CDR3 DNA sequence: TGTGCCAGCAGCGCAGACAGAAAGGCTTTCTTT. The V and J genes are TRBV5-4 and TRBJ1-1; TRBD1 is a possible D gene (5 bases). Deletions cut 4 bases from V and 11 bases from J, with 12 bases between. The germline CDR1 and CDR2 sequences are SGHNT and YYREEE (reference sequence). This CDR3 has 11 amino acids.

V and J are TRBV6-6 and TRBJ1-3; D remains ambiguous. In germline, CDR1 is MNHNY, CDR2 SVGAGI (reference sequence). This CDR3 contains 14 residues. V was trimmed by 7 bases and J by 3 bases, leaving 13 bases between them. This chain's CDR3 is CASISGEGGNTIYF. The DNA for the CDR3 is TGTGCCAGCATCTCGGGCGAGGGTGGAAACACCATATATTTT.

This chain joins TRBV4-2 and TRBJ2-3; 7 bases agree with TRBD2. The germline V gene encodes CDR1 LGHNA and CDR2 YNFKEQ. The CDR3 is 15 residues long. V shed 3 bases, J shed 4 bases, and the junction held 7 bases outside the gene matches. CDR3 loop: CASSQSLGRADTQYF. In DNA, the CDR3 is TGTGCCAGCAGCCAGTCCCTAGGGAGGGCAGATACGCAGTATTTT.

The chain joins TRBV27 to TRBJ1-2, with TRBD1 identical over 8 bases. Germline CDR1 is MNHEY and CDR2 is SMNVEV (reference sequence). The CDR3 contains 16 residues. Trimming removed 4 bases from V and 7 bases from J; junction bases left unmatched: 14. The CDR3 DNA reads as TGTGCCAGCAGTTCCAGGGGGCTAAGGGGTTCAGGTGGCTACACCTTC. Its protein is CASSSRGLRGSGGYTF.

The sample holds one count of this clone. V is TRBV6-1 and J is TRBJ2-1; the match to TRBD1 covers 7 bases. The CDR3 runs to 16 residues. V shed 2 bases and J 9 bases; nucleotides not matched to a gene: 13. Germline CDR1 reads MNHNS; CDR2 reads SASEGT. CDR3 in amino acids: CASSELGTGVFSEQFF. The CDR3 coding sequence is TGTGCCAGCAGTGAATTAGGCACAGGGGTTTTCAGTGAGCAGTTCTTC.

Only a few counts were recorded for this clone. CDR3 in amino acids: CASSLVRGYGYGYTF. In nucleotides, the CDR3 is TGTGCCAGCAGCTTAGTTAGGGGGTATGGCTATGGCTACACCTTC. The chain has TRBV7-9 and TRBJ1-2, with a possible D match to TRBD1 (6 bases). V was pared by 1 base and J by 4 bases, with 13 bases between. The germline gives CDR1 SEHNR, CDR2 FQNEAQ (reference sequence). The CDR3 sequence is 15 residues long.

V and J are TRBV5-6 and TRBJ1-4, with 8 nucleotides matching TRBD1. Germline CDR1 and CDR2: SGHDT and YYEEEE. With V trimmed by 2 bases and J by 8 bases, 8 bases remained unmatched. The CDR3 sequence is 15 residues long. This chain's CDR3 is CASSFTGQVGEKLFF. CDR3 DNA sequence: TGTGCCAGCAGCTTTACGGGACAGGTTGGCGAAAAACTGTTTTTT.

The V gene is TRBV9, the J gene TRBJ1-2; 9 bases map to TRBD1. J lost 7 bases, V lost 0 bases, and 7 bases had no gene match. This CDR3 is built from 15 residues. In germline, CDR1 is SGDLS, CDR2 YYNGEE. In DNA form, the CDR3 reads TGTGCCAGCAGCGTAGATTGGGACAGGGTATCTGGCTACACCTTC. This encodes CASSVDWDRVSGYTF.

This sequence joins TRBV6-5 and TRBJ2-3, with D possibly TRBD1 on 5 matching bases. V was pared by 6 bases and J by 0 bases, with 10 bases between. The germline V gene has CDR1 MNHEY and CDR2 SVGAGI. The CDR3 runs to 14 residues. The CDR3 spells CASRRTLSTDTQYF. DNA for the CDR3: TGTGCCAGCAGAAGGACACTAAGCACAGATACGCAGTATTTT.

The genes are TRBV4-2 and TRBJ2-5; no firm D call. The CDR3 sequence is 11 residues long. The germline gives CDR1 LGHNA, CDR2 YNFKEQ. The germline V and J ends were trimmed by 1 base and 11 bases, with 8 bases remaining between them. This CDR3 reads CASSQGGAQYF. The CDR3 DNA reads TGTGCCAGCAGCCAAGGCGGTGCACAGTACTTC.

The chain carries TRBV7-2 and TRBJ2-3; possible D gene TRBD2, 6 bases. The V and J ends lost 6 bases and 10 bases respectively, with 17 bases between them. Germline CDR1 reads SGHTA; CDR2 reads FQGNSA. The CDR3 has 13 residues. In DNA, the CDR3 is TGTGCCAGCAGACCAACTAGCCCCGGTGCGCAGTATTTT. Amino acid sequence: CASRPTSPGAQYF.